This is a list of T cell receptor beta chains from one sample in a study of blood T cell repertoires in COVID-19. Clones were sequenced by immunoSEQ multiplex PCR, and TCRdb holds only the in-frame ones, with some missing. The sample yields 200,000 to 300,000 clones, around nine tenths seen once. Sequencing input: peripheral blood. These receptors all stem from a woman aged 60-70 years with COVID-19, enrolled during active disease. The conserved cysteine and the conserved F or W are not part of the CDR3 here.

v_call	cdr3_length	j_call	cdr3_aa
TRBV5-1	13	TRBJ1-1	ASTMTGTMNTEAF
TRBV19	16	TRBJ2-5	ASSIVPSGRGIGETQY
TRBV6-6	11	TRBJ2-2	ASYGRNTGELF
TRBV10-3	15	TRBJ1-2	AISESFGKGGGSGYT
TRBV7-6	13	TRBJ2-3	ASSLGSGHRDTQY
TRBV6-5	11	TRBJ2-7	ASRSGTIYEQY
TRBV7-9	14	TRBJ2-5	ASSLNLAGGGETQY
TRBV28	13	TRBJ2-3	ASSFGGSGTDTQY
TRBV7-2	11	TRBJ2-3	ASRNGVADTQY
TRBV30	12	TRBJ2-5	AWSVTGGAGTQY
TRBV6-6	12	TRBJ2-5	ASSRRGPAETQY
TRBV28	15	TRBJ2-3	ASSLWSSGRGTDTQY
TRBV9	13	TRBJ2-1	ASSVGTFSYNEQF
TRBV7-2	13	TRBJ1-6	ASSEQGKDNSPLH
TRBV15	11	TRBJ2-7	ATSRDLAHEQY
TRBV9	10	TRBJ1-2	ASSRGLHGYT
TRBV5-1	13	TRBJ1-2	ASSDGTPWGYGYT
TRBV28	13	TRBJ2-2	ASRRAGLNTGELF
TRBV25-1	14	TRBJ1-1	ASSEGHGTGGTEAF
TRBV5-4	14	TRBJ2-5	ASSSGTSSGSETQY
TRBV7-9	12	TRBJ2-7	ASSGRTLGYEQY
TRBV3-1/TRBV3-2	13	TRBJ2-7	ASSQGGGPSYEQY
TRBV15	15	TRBJ2-1	ATSSLRTSGTYNEQF
TRBV19	13	TRBJ1-5	ASSTRQGGSQPQH
TRBV15	14	TRBJ2-7	ATSTDSGTLNYEQY
TRBV19	14	TRBJ1-1	ASNPPGGGRGTEAF
TRBV9	14	TRBJ2-5	ASSAPAGRESETQY
TRBV5-1	9	TRBJ2-7	ASSLGLEQY
TRBV13	12	TRBJ1-1	ASSRDSMNTEAF
TRBV7-9	14	TRBJ2-7	ASSSGRGFNPYEQY
TRBV18	15	TRBJ2-2	ASSLHPLRGSTGELF